This T cell receptor beta chain was observed in a study of T cells after yellow fever vaccination. Study-wide findings and caveats: A small proportion of clonotypes was detected in both the CD4 and CD8 compartments. A weaker but faster secondary response was observed, peaking on day 5 versus 15.

MiXCR, run by TCRdb on the 5' RACE reads, gives a single entry per CDR3 protein. The table lists under 200,000 distinct CDR3 sequences, under 7.5% of them singletons. This clonotype has ten or more counts. Its antigen remains unknown. The germline gives CDR1 SGHNT, CDR2 YYREEE (reference sequence). V gave up 4 bases and J gave up 0 bases; unmatched junction bases: 4. CDR3 length: 15 amino acids. The specimen was CD4+ T cells sorted from PBMCs, collected 5 to 6 days after the first yellow fever vaccination. The chain combines TRBV5-4 with TRBJ2-3; 8 bases line up with TRBD2. The sequence derives from a man younger than 30 who received the YFV17D yellow fever vaccine. In DNA, the CDR3 is TGTGCCAGCAGCCGGGGGGGCAGCAGCACAGATACGCAGTATTTT. Translating it yields CASSRGGSSTDTQYF.